The entry below gives a single T cell receptor beta chain sequence along with its context. Method: immunoSEQ multiplex PCR; TCRdb's copy keeps in-frame clones and lacks some. There are roughly 100,000 clones in the sample; roughly nine tenths occur only once, and over 3% lies in the top ten. These data are taken from a study of cytomegalovirus exposure and HLA in healthy donors. V was clipped by 0 bases and J by 2 bases, with 13 bases between them. CDR3 size: 16 residues. Germline lookup yields CDR1 SGDLS and CDR2 YYNGEE. This chain links TRBV9 with TRBJ2-3; D may be TRBD2 (5 bases). The sample consisted of PBMCs. The sequence was obtained from a woman under 30 in good health and CMV-seropositive. The CDR3 is CASSVVGGLTTDTQYF. CDR3 DNA sequence: TGTGCCAGCAGCGTAGTTGGCGGGTTAACCACAGATACGCAGTATTTT.